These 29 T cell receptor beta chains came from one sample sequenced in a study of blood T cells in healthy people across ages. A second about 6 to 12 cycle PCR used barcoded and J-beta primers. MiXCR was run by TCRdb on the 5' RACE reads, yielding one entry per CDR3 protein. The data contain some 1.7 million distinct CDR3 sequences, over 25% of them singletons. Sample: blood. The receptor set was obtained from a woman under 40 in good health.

The CDR3 DNA is TGCGCCAGCAGCCGACCGGGACTAGCGGGTGGTGAGCAGTTCTTC. The encoded protein is CASSRPGLAGGEQFF. The gene calls are TRBV5-1 and TRBJ2-1, with 12 bases that match TRBD2. Germline CDR1 reads SGHRS; CDR2 reads YFSETQ. Trimming took 4 bases from V and 9 from J; bases not matched to a gene: 8. The length of the CDR3 is 15 residues.

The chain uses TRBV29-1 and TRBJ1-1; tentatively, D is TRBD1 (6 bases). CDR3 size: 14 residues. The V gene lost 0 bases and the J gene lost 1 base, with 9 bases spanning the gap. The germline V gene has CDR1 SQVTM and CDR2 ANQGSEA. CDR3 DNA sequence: TGCAGCGTTGAAGATGGGGGGGCGAACACTGAAGCTTTCTTT. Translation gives CSVEDGGANTEAFF.

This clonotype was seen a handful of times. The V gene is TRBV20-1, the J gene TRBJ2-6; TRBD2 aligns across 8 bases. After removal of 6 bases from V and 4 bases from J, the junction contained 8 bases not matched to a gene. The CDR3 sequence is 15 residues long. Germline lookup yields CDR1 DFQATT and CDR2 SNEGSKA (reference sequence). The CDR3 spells CSASPGGSGANVLTF. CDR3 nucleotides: TGCAGTGCCTCACCGGGGGGGTCCGGGGCCAACGTCCTGACTTTC.

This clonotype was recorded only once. CDR3 nucleotide sequence: TGTGCCACCAGCAGAGATGCTAGCGGGAGCTGGAATGAGCAGTTCTTC. Translating it yields CATSRDASGSWNEQFF. V is TRBV15 and J is TRBJ2-1, with 10 bases identical to TRBD2. This CDR3 has 16 amino acids. After removal of 0 bases from V and 7 bases from J, the junction contained 6 bases not matched to a gene. Germline V gene sequence: CDR1 LNHNV, CDR2 YYDKDF (reference sequence).

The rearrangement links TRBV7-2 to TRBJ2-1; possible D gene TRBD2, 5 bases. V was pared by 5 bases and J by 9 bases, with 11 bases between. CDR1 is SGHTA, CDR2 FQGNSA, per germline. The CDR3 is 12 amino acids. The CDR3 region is CASSRRGFEQFF. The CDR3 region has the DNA TGTGCCAGCAGCCGACGGGGTTTTGAGCAGTTCTTC.

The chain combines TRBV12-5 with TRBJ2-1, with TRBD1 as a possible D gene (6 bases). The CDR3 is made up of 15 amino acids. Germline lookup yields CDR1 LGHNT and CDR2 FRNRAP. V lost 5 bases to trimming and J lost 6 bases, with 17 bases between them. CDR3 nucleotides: TGTGCTAGTGGTGGACCCAGGGGCCGGGCCAATGAGCAGTTCTTC. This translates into CASGGPRGRANEQFF.

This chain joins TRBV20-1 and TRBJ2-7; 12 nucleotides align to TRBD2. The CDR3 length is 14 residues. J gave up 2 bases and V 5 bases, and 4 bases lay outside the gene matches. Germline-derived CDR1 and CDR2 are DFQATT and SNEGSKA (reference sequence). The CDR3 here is CSASRTSGAYEQYF. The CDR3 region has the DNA TGCAGTGCTTCAAGGACTAGCGGGGCCTACGAGCAGTACTTC.

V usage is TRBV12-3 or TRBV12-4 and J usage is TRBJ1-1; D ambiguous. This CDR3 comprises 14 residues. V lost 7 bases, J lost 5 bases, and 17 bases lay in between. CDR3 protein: CASNPVVAGTEAFF. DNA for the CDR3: TGTGCCAGCAATCCAGTCGTGGCGGGAACTGAAGCTTTCTTT.

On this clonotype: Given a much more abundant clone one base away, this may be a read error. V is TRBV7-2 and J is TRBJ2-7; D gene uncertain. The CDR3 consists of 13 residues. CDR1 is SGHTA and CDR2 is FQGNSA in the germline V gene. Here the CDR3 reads CARSSNGINEQYF. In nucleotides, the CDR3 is TGTGCCCGCAGCTCGAATGGGATAAACGAGCAGTACTTC.

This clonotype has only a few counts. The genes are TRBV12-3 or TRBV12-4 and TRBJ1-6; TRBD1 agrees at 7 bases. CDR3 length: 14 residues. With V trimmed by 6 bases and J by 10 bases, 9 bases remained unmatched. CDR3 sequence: CASSERQGSSPLHF. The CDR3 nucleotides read TGTGCCAGCAGCGAACGACAGGGATCCTCACCCCTCCACTTT.

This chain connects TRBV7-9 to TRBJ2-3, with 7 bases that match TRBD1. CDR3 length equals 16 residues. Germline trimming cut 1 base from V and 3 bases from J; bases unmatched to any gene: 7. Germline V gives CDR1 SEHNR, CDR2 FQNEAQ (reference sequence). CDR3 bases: TGTGCCAGCAGCTTAGTAAGCGACAGGGCAACAGATACGCAGTATTTT. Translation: CASSLVSDRATDTQYF.

The CDR3 DNA reads TGTGCCAGCAGATCAAACAGGGGGCGAACTGAAGCTTTCTTT. Translating gives CASRSNRGRTEAFF. This rearrangement joins TRBV6-5 to TRBJ1-1; 9 nucleotides line up with TRBD1. The CDR3 contains 14 residues. J was trimmed by 5 bases and V by 6 bases; bases with no gene match: 7. Germline V gives CDR1 MNHEY, CDR2 SVGAGI.

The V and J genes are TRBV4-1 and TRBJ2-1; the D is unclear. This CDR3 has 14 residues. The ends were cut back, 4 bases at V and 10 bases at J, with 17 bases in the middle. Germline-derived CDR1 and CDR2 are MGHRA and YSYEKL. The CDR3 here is CASSPEPSPLEQFF. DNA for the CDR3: TGCGCCAGCAGCCCGGAGCCAAGCCCCCTCGAGCAGTTCTTC.

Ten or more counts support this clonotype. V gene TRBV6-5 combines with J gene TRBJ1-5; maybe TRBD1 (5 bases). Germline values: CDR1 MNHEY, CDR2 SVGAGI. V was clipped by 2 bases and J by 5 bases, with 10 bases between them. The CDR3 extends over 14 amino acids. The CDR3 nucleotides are TGTGCCAGCAGTTACGGGCAGGGCGATCAGCCCCAGCATTTT. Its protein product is CASSYGQGDQPQHF.

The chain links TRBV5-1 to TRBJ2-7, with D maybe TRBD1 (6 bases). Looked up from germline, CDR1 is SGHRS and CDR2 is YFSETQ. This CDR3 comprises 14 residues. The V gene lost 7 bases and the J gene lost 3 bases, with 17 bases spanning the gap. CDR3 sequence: CASLSGERGYEQYF. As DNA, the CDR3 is TGCGCCAGCCTGTCAGGGGAAAGGGGCTACGAGCAGTACTTC.

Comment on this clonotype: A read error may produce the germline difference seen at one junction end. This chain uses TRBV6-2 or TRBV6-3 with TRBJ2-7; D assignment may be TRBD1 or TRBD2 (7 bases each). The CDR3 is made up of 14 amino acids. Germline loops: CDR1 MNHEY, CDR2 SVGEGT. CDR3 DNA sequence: TGTACCAGCAGCGGGACAGCTCCCCTCTACGAGCAGTACTTC. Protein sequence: CTSSGTAPLYEQYF.

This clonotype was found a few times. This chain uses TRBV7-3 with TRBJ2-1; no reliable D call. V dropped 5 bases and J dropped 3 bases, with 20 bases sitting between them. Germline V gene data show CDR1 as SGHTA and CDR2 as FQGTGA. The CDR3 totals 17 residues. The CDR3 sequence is CASSPSGSRIYYNEQFF. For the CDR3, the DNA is TGTGCCAGCAGCCCCTCCGGCTCCCGGATATACTACAATGAGCAGTTCTTC.

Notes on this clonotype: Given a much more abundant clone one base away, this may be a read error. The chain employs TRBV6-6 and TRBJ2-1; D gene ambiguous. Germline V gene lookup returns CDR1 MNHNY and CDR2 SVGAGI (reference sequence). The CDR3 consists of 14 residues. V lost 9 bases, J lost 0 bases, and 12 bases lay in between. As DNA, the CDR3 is TGTGCCAGTCGTGGGTACGACTCCTACAATGAGCAGTTCTTC. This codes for CASRGYDSYNEQFF.

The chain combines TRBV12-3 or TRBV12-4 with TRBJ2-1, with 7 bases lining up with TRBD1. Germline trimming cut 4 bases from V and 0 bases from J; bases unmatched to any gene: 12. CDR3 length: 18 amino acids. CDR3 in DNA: TGTGCCAGCAGTTCCCCTCCCGAGACAGGGAGCTCCTACAATGAGCAGTTCTTC. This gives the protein CASSSPPETGSSYNEQFF.

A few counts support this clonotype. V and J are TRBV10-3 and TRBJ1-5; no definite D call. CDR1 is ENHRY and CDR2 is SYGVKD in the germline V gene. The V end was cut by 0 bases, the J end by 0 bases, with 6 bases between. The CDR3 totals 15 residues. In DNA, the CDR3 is TGTGCCATCAGTGAGTCTAAAATTAGCAATCAGCCCCAGCATTTT. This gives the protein CAISESKISNQPQHF.

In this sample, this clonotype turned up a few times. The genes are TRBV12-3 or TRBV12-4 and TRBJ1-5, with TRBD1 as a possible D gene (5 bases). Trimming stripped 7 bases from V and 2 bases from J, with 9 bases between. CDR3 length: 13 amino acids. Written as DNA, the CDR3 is TGTGCCAGCACCTGGGGGGGCAATCAGCCCCAGCATTTT. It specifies CASTWGGNQPQHF.

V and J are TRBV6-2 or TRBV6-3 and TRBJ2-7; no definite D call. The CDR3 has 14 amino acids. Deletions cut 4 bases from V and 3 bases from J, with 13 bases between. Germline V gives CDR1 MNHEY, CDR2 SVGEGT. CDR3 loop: CASSSHHRVYEQYF. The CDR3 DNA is TGTGCCAGCAGTTCCCATCACAGAGTCTACGAGCAGTACTTC.

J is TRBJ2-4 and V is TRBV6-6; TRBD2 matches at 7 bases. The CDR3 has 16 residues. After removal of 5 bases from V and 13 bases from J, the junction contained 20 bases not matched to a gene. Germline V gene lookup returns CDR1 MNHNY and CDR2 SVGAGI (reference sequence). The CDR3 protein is CASSPTLAATKNEQYF. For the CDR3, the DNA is TGTGCCAGCAGTCCTACCCTAGCGGCCACAAAGAATGAGCAGTACTTC.

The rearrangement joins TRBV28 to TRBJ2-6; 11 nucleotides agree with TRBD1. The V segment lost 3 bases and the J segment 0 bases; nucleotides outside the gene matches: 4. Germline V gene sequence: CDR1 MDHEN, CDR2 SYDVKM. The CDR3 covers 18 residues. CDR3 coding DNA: TGTGCCAGCAGTTTTAGGGACAGGGGGGACTCTGGGGCCAACGTCCTGACTTTC. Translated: CASSFRDRGDSGANVLTF.

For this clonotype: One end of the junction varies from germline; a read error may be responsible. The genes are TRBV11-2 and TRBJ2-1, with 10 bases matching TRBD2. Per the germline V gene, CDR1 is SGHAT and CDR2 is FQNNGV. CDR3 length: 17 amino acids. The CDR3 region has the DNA TGTGCCGGCAGCTTAGGTTCTAGCGGGAGCGTCGGCAATGAGCAGTTCTTC. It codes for CAGSLGSSGSVGNEQFF.

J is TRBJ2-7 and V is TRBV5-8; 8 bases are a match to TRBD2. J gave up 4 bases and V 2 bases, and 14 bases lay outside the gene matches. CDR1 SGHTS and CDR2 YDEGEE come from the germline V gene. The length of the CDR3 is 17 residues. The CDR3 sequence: CASSFGLAGRPVYEQYF. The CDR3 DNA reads TGTGCCAGCAGCTTCGGGTTAGCGGGAAGGCCGGTGTACGAGCAGTACTTC. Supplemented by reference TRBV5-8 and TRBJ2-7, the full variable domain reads EAGVTQSPTHLIKTRGQQATLRCSPISGHTSVYWYQQALGLGLQFLLWYDEGEERNRGNFPPRFSGRQFPNYSSELNVNALELEDSALYLCASSFGLAGRPVYEQYFGPGTRLTVT.

The CDR3 nucleotides read TGCAGTGCTCTAGCGAGGGATATCTACAATGAGCAGTTCTTC. This translates into CSALARDIYNEQFF. The V gene is TRBV20-1, the J gene TRBJ2-1, with a possible D match to TRBD2 (6 bases). Germline V gene data show CDR1 as DFQATT and CDR2 as SNEGSKA (reference sequence). V shed 5 bases and J shed 3 bases, with 14 bases lying between them. CDR3 length equals 14 residues.

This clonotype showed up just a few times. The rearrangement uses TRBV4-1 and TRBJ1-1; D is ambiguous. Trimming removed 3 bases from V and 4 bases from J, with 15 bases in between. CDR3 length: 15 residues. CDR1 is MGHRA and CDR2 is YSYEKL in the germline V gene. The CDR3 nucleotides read TGCGCCAGCAGCCAGGTATATCAGGCGGGCACTGAAGCTTTCTTT. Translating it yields CASSQVYQAGTEAFF.

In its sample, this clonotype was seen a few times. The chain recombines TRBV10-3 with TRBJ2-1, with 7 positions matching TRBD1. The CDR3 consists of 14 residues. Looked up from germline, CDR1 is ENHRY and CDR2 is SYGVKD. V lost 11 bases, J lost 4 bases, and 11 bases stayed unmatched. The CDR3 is CAVWPGTDYNEQFF. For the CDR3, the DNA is TGTGCCGTCTGGCCAGGGACAGATTACAATGAGCAGTTCTTC.